This TCR beta chain was identified during a study of T cells in tumors after PD-1 blockade. Study background: Treatment was either pembrolizumab 200 mg every 3 weeks or cemiplimab 350 mg every 2 weeks. Daily vismodegib 150 mg continued in a subset of anti-PD-1-treated patients. Mean per blood sample: 95,000 to 130,000 templates (about 24,000-257,772), around 38,000 unique clonotypes. Regarding the study as a whole: Blood contained 35% to 50% of the tumor's TCR clonotypes.

CDR1 and CDR2 (germline): MNHEY, SMNVEV (reference sequence). V lost 6 bases to trimming and J lost 10 bases; unmatched junction nucleotides: 11. The CDR3 sequence is 13 residues long. Sequencing was performed with immunoSEQ multiplex PCR; in TCRdb, only in-frame clones are kept and a portion is missing. The sample includes 30,000 to 35,000 clones, around 73% of them seen just once. Details on this clone: Its antigen remains unknown.

The genes are TRBV27 and TRBJ1-2, with 7 bases aligning to TRBD1. This sequence originates from a human donor with basal cell carcinoma. Sequencing was performed on PBMCs, taken after anti-PD-1 treatment. CDR3 DNA: TGTGCCAGCAGCGGAGGGGGCGAAGTGTTCTACACCTTC. Translated: CASSGGGEVFYTF.